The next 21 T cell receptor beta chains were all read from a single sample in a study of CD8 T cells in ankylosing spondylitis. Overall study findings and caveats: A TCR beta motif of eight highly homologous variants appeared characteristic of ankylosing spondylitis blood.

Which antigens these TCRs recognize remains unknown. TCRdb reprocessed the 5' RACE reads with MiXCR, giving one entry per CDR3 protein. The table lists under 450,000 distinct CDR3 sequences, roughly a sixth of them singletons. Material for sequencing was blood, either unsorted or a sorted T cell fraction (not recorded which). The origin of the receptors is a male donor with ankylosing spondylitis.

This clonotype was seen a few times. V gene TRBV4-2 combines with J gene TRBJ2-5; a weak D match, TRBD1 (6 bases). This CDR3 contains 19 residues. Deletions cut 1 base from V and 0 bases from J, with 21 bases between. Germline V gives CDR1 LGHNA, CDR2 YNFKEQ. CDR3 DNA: TGTGCCAGCAGCCAAGGTTATGGGTGGGGTGGGGACAACCAAGAGACCCAGTACTTC. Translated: CASSQGYGWGGDNQETQYF.

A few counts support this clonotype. The CDR3 DNA is TGCGCCAGCAGCCAAGATTTGGGCGGGACCCTTAGCACAGATACGCAGTATTTT. It yields the protein CASSQDLGGTLSTDTQYF. The genes are TRBV4-3 and TRBJ2-3, with D possibly being TRBD2 (6 bases). Trimming took 0 bases from V and 0 from J, leaving 16 bases between them. CDR1 and CDR2 (germline): LGHNA, YSLEER. The CDR3 has 18 amino acids.

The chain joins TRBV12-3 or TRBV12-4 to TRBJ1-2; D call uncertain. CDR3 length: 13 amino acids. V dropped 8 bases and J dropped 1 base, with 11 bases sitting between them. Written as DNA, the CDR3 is TGTGCCAGCTCCTTGCAGAGTAACTATGGCTACACCTTC. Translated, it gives CASSLQSNYGYTF.

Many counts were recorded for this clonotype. The CDR3 DNA reads as TGCGCCAGCAGCTGGTCGATTTCCTACTACGAGCAGTACTTC. This encodes CASSWSISYYEQYF. The chain couples TRBV5-1 to TRBJ2-7; D not certain. Germline V gene sequence: CDR1 SGHRS, CDR2 YFSETQ. Deletions cut 3 bases from V and 3 bases from J, with 13 bases between. This CDR3 is 14 amino acids long.

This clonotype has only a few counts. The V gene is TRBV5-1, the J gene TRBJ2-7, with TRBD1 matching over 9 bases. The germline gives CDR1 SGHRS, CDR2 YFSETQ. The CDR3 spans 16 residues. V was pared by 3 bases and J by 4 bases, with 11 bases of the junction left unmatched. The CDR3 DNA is TGCGCCAGCAGCTCCGGGACAGGGAGGAAGGGGTACGAGCAGTACTTC. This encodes CASSSGTGRKGYEQYF.

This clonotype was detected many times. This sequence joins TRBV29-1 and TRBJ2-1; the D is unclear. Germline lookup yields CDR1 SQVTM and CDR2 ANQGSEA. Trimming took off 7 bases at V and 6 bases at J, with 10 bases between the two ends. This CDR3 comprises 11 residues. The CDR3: CSGANLNEQFF. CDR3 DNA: TGCAGCGGAGCCAATCTCAATGAGCAGTTCTTC.

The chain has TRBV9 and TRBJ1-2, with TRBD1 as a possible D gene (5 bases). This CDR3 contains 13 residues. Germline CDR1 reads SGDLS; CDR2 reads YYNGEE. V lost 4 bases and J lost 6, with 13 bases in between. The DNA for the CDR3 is TGTGCCAGCAGCACAACAGGTTTGCATGGCTACACCTTC. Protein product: CASSTTGLHGYTF.

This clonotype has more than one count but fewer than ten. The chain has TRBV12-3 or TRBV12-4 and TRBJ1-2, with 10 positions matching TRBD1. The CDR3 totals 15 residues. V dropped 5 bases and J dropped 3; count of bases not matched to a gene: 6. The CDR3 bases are TGTGCCAGCAGTACCGGGACAGGGGCAGACTATGGCTACACCTTC. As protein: CASSTGTGADYGYTF.

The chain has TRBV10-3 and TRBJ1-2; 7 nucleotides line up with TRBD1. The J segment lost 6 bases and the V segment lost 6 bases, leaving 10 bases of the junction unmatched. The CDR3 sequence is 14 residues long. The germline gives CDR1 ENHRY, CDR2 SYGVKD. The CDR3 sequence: CAISERQGADGYTF. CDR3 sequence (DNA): TGTGCCATCAGCGAAAGACAGGGTGCGGATGGCTACACCTTC.

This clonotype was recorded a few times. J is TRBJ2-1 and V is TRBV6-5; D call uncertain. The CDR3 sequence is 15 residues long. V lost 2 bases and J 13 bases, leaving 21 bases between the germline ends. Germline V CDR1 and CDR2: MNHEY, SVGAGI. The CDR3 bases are TGTGCCAGCAGTTACGGCTGGCCCTCTCTGCCCCACCAGTTCTTC. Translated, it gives CASSYGWPSLPHQFF.

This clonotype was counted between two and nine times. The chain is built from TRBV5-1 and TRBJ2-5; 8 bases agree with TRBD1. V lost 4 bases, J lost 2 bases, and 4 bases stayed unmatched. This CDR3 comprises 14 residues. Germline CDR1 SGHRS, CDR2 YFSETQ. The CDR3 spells CASSTGQGQETQYF. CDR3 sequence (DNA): TGCGCCAGCAGCACCGGACAGGGACAAGAGACCCAGTACTTC.

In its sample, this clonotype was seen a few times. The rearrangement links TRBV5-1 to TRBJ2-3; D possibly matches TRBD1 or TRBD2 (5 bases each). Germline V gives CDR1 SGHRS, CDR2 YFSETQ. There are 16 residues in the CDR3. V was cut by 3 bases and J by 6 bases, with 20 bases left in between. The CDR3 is CASSSPGGTSGDTQYF. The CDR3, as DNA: TGCGCCAGCAGCTCACCTGGGGGTACCTCAGGGGATACGCAGTATTTT.

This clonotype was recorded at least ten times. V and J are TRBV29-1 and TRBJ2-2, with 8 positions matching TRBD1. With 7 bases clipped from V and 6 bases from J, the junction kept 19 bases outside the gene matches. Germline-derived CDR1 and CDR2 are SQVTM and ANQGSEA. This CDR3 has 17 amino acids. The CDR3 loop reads CSARVGGQARMAGELFF. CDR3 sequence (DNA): TGCAGCGCCCGGGTTGGGGGACAGGCCAGGATGGCCGGGGAGCTGTTTTTT.

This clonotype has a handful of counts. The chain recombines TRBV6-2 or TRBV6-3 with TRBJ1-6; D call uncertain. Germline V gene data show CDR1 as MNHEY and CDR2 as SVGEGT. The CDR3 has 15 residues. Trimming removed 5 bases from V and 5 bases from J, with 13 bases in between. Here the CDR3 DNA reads TGTGCCAGCAGTCCCGACGGGAACCATAATTCACCCCTCCACTTT. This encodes CASSPDGNHNSPLHF.

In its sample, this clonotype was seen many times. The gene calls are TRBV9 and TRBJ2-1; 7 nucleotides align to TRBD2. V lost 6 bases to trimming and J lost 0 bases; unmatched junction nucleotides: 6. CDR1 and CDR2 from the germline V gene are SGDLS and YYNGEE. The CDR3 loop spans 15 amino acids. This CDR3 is CASNPSGSSYNEQFF. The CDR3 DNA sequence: TGTGCCAGCAATCCTAGCGGAAGCTCCTACAATGAGCAGTTCTTC.

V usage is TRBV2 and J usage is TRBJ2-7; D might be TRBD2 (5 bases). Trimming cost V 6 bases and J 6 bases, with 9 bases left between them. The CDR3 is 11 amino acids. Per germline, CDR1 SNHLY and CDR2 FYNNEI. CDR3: CASSPSSEQYF. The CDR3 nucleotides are TGTGCCAGCAGCCCTAGCTCCGAGCAGTACTTC.

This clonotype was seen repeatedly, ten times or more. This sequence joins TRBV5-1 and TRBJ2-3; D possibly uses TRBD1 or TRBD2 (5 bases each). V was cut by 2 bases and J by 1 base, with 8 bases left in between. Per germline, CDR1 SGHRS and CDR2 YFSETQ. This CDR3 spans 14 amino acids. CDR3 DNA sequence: TGCGCCAGCAGCTTTGGGGACCGCACAGATACGCAGTATTTT. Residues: CASSFGDRTDTQYF.

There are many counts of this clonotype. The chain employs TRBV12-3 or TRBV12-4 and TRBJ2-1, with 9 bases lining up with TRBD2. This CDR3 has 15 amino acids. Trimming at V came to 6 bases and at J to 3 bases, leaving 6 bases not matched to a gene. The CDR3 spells CASRVSGSSYNEQFF. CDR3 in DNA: TGTGCCAGCAGAGTTAGCGGGAGTAGCTACAATGAGCAGTTCTTC.

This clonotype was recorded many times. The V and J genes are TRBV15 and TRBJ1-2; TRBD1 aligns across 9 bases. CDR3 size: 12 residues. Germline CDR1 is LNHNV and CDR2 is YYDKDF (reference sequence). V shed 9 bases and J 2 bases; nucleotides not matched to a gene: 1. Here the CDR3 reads CATGQGNYGYTF. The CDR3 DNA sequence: TGTGCCACTGGACAGGGGAACTATGGCTACACCTTC.

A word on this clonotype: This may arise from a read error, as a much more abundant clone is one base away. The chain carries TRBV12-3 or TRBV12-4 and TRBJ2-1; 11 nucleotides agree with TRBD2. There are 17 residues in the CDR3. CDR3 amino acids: CTSSLFSGGADRDEQFF. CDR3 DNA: TGTACCAGCAGTCTCTTTAGCGGGGGGGCCGATAGAGATGAGCAGTTCTTC.

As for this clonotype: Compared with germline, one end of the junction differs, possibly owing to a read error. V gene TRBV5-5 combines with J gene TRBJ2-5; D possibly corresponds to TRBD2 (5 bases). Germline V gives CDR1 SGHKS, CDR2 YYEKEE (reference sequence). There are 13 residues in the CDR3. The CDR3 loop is CASGLSQSGTQYF. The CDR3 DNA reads TGTGCCAGCGGCTTGTCACAGAGCGGGACCCAGTACTTC.